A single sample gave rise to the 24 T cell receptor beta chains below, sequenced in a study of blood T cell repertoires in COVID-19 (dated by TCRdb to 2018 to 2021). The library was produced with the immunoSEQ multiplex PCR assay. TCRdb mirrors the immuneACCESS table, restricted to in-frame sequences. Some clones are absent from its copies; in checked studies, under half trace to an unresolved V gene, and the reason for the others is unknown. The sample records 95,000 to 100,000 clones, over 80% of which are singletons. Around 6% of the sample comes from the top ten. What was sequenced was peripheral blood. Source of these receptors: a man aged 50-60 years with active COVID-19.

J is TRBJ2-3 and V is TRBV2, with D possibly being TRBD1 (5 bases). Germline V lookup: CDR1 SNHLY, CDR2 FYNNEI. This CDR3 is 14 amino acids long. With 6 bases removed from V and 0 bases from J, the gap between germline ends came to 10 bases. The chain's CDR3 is CASRDITSTDTQYF. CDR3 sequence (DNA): TGTGCCAGCAGGGACATTACTAGCACAGATACGCAGTATTTT.

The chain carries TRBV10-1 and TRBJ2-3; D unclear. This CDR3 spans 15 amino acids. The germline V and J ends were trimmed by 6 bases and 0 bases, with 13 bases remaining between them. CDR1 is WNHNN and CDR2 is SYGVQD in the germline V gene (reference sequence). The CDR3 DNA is TGCGCCAGCAGCCCTCGTGCAGGAAGCACAGATACGCAGTATTTT. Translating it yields CASSPRAGSTDTQYF.

The chain's CDR3 is CASSVTGPVWGQPQHF. In DNA form, the CDR3 reads TGTGCCAGCAGTGTGACAGGCCCCGTGTGGGGACAGCCCCAGCATTTT. The chain carries TRBV28 and TRBJ1-5; tentative D call: TRBD1 (6 bases). CDR3 length: 16 amino acids. CDR1 MDHEN and CDR2 SYDVKM come from the germline V gene. Deletions cut 5 bases from V and 7 bases from J, with 21 bases between.

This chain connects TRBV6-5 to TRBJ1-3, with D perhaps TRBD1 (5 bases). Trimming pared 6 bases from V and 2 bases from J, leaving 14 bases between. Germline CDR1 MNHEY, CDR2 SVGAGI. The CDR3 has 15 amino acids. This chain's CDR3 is CASSRDSSTGNTIYF. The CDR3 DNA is TGTGCCAGCAGCCGCGACAGTTCTACTGGAAACACCATATATTTT.

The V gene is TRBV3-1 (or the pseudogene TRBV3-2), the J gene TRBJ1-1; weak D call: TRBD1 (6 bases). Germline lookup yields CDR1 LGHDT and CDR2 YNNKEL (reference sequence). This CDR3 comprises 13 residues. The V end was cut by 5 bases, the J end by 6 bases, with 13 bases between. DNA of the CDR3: TGTGCCAGCAGCTCCACACAGGGAGCTGAAGCTTTCTTT. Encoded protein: CASSSTQGAEAFF.

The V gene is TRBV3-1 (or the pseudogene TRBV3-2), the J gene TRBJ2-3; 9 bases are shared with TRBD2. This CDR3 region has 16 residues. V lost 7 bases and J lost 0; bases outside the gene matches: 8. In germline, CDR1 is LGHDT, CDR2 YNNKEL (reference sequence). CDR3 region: CASTASGDTSTDTQYF. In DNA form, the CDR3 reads TGTGCCAGCACGGCTAGCGGGGATACTAGCACAGATACGCAGTATTTT.

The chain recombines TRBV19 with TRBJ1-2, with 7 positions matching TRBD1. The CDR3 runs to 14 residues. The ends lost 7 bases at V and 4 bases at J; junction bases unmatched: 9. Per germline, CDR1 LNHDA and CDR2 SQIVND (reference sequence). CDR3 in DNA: TGTGCCAGTACCGGGCGACAGGGAGTCTATGGCTACACCTTC. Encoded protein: CASTGRQGVYGYTF.

In DNA form, the CDR3 reads TGTGCCACATCCCCCATGGCGTCTAGCGGGAGGGCCGGGTACAATGAGCAGTTCTTC. Amino acids: CATSPMASSGRAGYNEQFF. This chain uses TRBV10-3 with TRBJ2-1, with TRBD2 matching over 12 bases. Germline CDR1 is ENHRY and CDR2 is SYGVKD. The CDR3 loop spans 19 amino acids. Trimming removed 10 bases from V and 4 bases from J; junction bases left unmatched: 20.

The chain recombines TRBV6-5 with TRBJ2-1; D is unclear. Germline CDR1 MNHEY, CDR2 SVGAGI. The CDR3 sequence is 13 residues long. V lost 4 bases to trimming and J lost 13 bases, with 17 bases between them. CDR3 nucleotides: TGTGCCAGCAGTTTAGATAAGGAGAGCGTACAGTTCTTC. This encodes CASSLDKESVQFF.

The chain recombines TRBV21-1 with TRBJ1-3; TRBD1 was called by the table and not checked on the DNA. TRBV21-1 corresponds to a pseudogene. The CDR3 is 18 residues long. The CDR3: CASRRDTGGQSSGNTIYF. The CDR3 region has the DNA TGTGCCAGCAGGCGAGATACAGGGGGCCAGAGCTCTGGAAACACCATATATTTT.

This CDR3 is CASSYTFRDTEAFF. The CDR3, as DNA: TGTGCCAGCAGTTACACCTTCCGAGACACTGAAGCTTTCTTT. The chain links TRBV6-5 to TRBJ1-1; D not certain. Germline values: CDR1 MNHEY, CDR2 SVGAGI. The CDR3 contains 14 residues. V was shortened by 2 bases and J by 3 bases, with 10 bases between the two germline ends.

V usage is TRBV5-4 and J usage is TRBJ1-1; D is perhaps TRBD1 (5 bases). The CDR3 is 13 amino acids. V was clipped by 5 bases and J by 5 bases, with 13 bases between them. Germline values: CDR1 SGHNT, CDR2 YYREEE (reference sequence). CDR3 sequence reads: CASRSRGSTEAFF. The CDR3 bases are TGTGCCAGCAGATCACGGGGGAGTACTGAAGCTTTCTTT.

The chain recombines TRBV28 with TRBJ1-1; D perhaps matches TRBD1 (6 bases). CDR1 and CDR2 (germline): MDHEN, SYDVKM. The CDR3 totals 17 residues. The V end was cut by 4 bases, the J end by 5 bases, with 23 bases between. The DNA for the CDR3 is TGTGCCAGCAGTTCCTCGGATGGGGGGGCACGTCGAACTGAAGCTTTCTTT. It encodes CASSSSDGGARRTEAFF.

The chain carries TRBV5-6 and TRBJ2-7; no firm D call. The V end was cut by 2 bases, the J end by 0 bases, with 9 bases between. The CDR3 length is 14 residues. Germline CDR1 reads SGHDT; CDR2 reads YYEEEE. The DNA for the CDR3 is TGTGCCAGCAGCTTATCATTGAGCTCCTACGAGCAGTACTTC. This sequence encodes CASSLSLSSYEQYF.

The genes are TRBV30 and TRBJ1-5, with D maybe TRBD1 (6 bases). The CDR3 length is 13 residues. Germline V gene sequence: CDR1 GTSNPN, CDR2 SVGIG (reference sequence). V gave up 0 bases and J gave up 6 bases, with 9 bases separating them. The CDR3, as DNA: TGTGCCTGGAGTGTGGACAGAAGTCAGCCCCAGCATTTT. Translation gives CAWSVDRSQPQHF.

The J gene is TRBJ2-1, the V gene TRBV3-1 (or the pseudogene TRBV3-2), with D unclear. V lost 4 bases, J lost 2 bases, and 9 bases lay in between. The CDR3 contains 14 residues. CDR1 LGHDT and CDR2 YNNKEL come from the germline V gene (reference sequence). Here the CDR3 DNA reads TGTGCCAGCAGCCCCGACTCCCCCTACAATGAGCAGTTCTTC. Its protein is CASSPDSPYNEQFF.

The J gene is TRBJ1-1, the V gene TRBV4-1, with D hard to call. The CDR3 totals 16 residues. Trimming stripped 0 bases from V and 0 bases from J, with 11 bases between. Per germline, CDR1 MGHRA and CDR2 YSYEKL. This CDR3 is CASSQEPSGMNTEAFF. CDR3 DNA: TGCGCCAGCAGCCAAGAACCCTCAGGCATGAACACTGAAGCTTTCTTT.

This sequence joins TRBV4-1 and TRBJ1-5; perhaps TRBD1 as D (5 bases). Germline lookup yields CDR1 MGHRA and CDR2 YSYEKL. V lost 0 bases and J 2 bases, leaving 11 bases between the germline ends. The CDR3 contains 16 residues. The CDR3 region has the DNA TGCGCCAGCAGCCAAGATCCAGGGAGGGGCAATCAGCCCCAGCATTTT. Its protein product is CASSQDPGRGNQPQHF.

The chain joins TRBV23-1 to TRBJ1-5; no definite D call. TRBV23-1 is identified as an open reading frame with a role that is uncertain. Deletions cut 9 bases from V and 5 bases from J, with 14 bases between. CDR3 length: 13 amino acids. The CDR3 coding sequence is TGCGCCAGGTCTCGCGGAGGGTATCAGCCCCAGCATTTT. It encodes CARSRGGYQPQHF.

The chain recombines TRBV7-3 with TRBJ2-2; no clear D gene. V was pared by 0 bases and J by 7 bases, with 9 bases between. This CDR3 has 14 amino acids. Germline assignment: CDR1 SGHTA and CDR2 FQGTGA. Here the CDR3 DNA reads TGTGCCAGCAGCTTAACGTTCAAGAGCGGGGAGCTGTTTTTT. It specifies CASSLTFKSGELFF.

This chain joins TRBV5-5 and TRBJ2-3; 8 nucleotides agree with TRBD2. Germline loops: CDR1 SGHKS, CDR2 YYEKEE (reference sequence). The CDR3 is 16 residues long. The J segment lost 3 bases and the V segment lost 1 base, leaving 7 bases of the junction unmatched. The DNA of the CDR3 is TGTGCCAGCAGCTTGAGGCGGGAGGAGTTAACAGATACGCAGTATTTT. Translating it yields CASSLRREELTDTQYF.

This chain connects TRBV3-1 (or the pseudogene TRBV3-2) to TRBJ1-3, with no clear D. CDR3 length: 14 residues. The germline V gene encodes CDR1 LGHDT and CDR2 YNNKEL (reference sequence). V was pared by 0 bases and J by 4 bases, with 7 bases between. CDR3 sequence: CASSQEAGGNTIYF. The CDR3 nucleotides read TGTGCCAGCAGCCAAGAAGCGGGAGGAAACACCATATATTTT.

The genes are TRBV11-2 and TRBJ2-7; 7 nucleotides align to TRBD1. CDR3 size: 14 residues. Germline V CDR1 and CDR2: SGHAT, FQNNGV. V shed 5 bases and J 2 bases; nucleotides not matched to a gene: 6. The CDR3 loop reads CASSLRTGTYEQYF. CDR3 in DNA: TGTGCCAGCAGCCTCCGGACAGGTACCTACGAGCAGTACTTC.

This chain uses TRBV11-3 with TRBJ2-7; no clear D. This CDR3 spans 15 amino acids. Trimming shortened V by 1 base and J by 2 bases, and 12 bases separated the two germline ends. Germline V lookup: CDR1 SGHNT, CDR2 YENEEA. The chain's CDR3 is CASSLGAGSAYEQYF. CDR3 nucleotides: TGTGCCAGCAGCTTAGGGGCAGGATCAGCCTACGAGCAGTACTTC. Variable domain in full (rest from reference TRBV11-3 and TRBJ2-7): EAGVVQSPRYKIIEKKQPVAFWCNPISGHNTLYWYLQNLGQGPELLIRYENEEAVDDSQLPKDRFSAERLKGVDSTLKIQPAELGDSAVYLCASSLGAGSAYEQYFGPGTRLTVT.